The subject of this entry is one TCR beta chain. Its specificity is not known. The sample is drawn from a study of cytomegalovirus exposure and HLA in healthy donors. In the study overall: Sequencing of roughly 180 million T cells in an earlier analysis found 90 million to 120 million unique TCR beta sequences. Findings and limits, study-wide: As was reported, the HLA-A and HLA-B alleles of most subjects were accurately predicted from TCR beta sequences. In vitro assays verified that a few CMV-associated chains recognized CMV antigens specifically.

PCR used 60 Vbeta primers and 13 Jbeta primers. The method was immunoSEQ multiplex PCR; TCRdb's version includes in-frame clones alone and lacks a portion of them. The data contain about 140,000 clones, around 75% of them singletons. Losses at the gene ends were 5 bases for V and 1 base for J; bases not matched to a gene: 5. Looked up from germline, CDR1 is SEHNR and CDR2 is FQNEAQ (reference sequence). The length of the CDR3 is 15 residues. The sample was PBMCs. This chain joins TRBV7-9 and TRBJ2-5; the match to TRBD2 covers 9 bases. The receptor was isolated from a man younger than 30 in good health and CMV-seropositive. The CDR3: CASSLSGRSQETQYF. For the CDR3, the DNA is TGTGCCAGCAGCCTAAGCGGGAGGAGCCAAGAGACCCAGTACTTC.